The sequence of this TCR beta chain was determined in a study of T cell repertoires in ileal Crohn's disease. Adults with ileal or ileocolonic Crohn's disease and an indication for resection were eligible. Trimming removed 4 bases from V and 1 base from J; junction bases left unmatched: 4. This CDR3 comprises 15 residues. CDR1 is MGHRA, CDR2 YSYEKL, per germline. TCRB immunosequencing input was five hundred nanograms of biopsy DNA per sample. Data came from immunoSEQ multiplex PCR; TCRdb stores just in-frame clones and leaves some out. The table includes some 4,200 clones, 69% detected once. The gene calls are TRBV4-1 and TRBJ2-7; 10 positions agree with TRBD1. This clonotype was sampled from an adult with Crohn's disease. What was sequenced was ileal tissue. The CDR3 protein is CASSPRDRGSYEQYF. The CDR3 DNA reads as TGCGCCAGCAGCCCGAGGGACAGGGGTTCCTACGAGCAGTACTTC.